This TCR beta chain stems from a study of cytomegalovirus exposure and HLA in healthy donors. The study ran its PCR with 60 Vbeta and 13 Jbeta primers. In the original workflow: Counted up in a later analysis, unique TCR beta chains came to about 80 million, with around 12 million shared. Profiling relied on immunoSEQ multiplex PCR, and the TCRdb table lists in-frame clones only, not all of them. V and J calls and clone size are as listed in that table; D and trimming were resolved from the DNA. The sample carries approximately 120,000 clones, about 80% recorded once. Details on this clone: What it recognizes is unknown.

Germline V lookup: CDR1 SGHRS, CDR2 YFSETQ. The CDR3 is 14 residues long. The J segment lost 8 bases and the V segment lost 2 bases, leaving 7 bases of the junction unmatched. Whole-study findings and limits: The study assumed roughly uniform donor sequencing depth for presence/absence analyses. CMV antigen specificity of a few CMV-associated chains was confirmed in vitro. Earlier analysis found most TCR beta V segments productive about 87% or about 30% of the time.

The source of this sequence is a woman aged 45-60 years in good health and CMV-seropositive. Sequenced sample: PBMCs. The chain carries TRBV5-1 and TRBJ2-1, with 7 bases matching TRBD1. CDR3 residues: CASSFSGTAYEQFF. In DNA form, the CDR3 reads TGCGCCAGCAGCTTCTCCGGGACAGCATATGAGCAGTTCTTC.